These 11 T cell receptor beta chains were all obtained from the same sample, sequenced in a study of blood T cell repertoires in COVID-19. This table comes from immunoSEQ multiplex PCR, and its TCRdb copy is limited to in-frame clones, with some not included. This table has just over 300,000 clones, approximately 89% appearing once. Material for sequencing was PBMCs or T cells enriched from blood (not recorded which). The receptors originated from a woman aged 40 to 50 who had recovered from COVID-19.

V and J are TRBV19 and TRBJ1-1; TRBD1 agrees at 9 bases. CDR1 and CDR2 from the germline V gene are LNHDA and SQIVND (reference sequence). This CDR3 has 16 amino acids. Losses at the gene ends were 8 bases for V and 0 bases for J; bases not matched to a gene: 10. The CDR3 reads CASLFGTGNMNTEAFF. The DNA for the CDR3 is TGTGCCAGTCTGTTCGGGACAGGGAACATGAACACTGAAGCTTTCTTT.

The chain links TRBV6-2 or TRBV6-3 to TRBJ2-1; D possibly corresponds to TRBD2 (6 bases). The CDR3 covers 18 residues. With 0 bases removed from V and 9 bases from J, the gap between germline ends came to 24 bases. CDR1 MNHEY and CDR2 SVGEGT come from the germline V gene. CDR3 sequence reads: CASSYSRRGGLGKGEQFF. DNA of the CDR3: TGTGCCAGCAGTTACTCTCGGAGGGGCGGTCTCGGGAAGGGTGAGCAGTTCTTC.

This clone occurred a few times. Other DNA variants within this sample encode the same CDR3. CDR3 protein: CSVEEPRGSGYTF. The CDR3 DNA sequence: TGCAGCGTTGAAGAGCCCAGGGGGTCTGGCTACACCTTC. J is TRBJ1-2 and V is TRBV29-1, with TRBD1 matching 7 bases. The CDR3 has 13 amino acids. The J segment lost 7 bases and the V segment lost 0 bases, leaving 5 bases of the junction unmatched. Germline V gene lookup returns CDR1 SQVTM and CDR2 ANQGSEA.

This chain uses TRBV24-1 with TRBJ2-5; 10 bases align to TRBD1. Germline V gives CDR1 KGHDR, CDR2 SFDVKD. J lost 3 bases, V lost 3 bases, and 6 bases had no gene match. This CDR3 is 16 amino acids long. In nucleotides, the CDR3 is TGTGCCACCAGTGATCCCGTGGACAGGGGGAAAGAGACCCAGTACTTC. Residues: CATSDPVDRGKETQYF.

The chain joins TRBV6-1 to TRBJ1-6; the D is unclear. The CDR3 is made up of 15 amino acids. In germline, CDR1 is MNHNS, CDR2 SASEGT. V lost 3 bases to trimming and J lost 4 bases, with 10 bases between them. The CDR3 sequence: CASSDFWTYNSPLHF. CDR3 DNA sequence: TGTGCCAGCAGTGATTTCTGGACTTATAATTCACCCCTCCACTTT.

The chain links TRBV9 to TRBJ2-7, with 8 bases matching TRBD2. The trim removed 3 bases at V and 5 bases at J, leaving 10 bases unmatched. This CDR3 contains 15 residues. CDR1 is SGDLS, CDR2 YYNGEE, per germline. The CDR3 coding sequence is TGTGCCAGCAGCGGTGATAGCGGGACTTCCCACGAGCAGTACTTC. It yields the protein CASSGDSGTSHEQYF.

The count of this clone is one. For the CDR3, the DNA is TGTGCCTGGAGTGTACCTACAGGGGGCGGCTCACCCCTCCACTTT. As protein: CAWSVPTGGGSPLHF. The V gene is TRBV30, the J gene TRBJ1-6; 9 nucleotides align to TRBD1. The trim removed 0 bases at V and 10 bases at J, leaving 7 bases unmatched. The CDR3 consists of 15 residues. Germline assignment: CDR1 GTSNPN and CDR2 SVGIG (reference sequence).

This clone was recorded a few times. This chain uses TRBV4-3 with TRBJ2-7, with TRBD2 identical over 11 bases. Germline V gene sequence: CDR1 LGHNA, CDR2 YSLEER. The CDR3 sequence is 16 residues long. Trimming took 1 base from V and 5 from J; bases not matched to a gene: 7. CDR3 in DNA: TGCGCCAGCAGCCAAGCCCTTGCGACTAGCGGGGACGAGCAGTACTTC. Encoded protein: CASSQALATSGDEQYF.

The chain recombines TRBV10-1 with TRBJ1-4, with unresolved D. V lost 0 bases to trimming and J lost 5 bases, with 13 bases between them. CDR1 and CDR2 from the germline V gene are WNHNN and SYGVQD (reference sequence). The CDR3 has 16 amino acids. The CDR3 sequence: CASSESTAGRNEKLFF. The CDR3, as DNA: TGCGCCAGCAGTGAGTCGACTGCGGGAAGAAATGAAAAACTGTTTTTT.

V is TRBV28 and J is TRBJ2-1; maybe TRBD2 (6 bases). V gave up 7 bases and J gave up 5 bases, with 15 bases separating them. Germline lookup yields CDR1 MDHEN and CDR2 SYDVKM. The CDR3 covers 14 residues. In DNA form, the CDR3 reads TGTGCCAGCAATTCGGGAGAAAGCAACAATGAGCAGTTCTTC. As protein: CASNSGESNNEQFF.

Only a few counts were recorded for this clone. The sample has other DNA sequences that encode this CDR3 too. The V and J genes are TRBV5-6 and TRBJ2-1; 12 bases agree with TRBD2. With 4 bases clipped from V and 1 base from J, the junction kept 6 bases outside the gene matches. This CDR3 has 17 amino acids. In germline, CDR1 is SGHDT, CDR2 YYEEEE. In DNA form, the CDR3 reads TGTGCCAGCAGCCGACGGACTAGCGGGATATCCTACAATGAGCAGTTCTTC. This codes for CASSRRTSGISYNEQFF.